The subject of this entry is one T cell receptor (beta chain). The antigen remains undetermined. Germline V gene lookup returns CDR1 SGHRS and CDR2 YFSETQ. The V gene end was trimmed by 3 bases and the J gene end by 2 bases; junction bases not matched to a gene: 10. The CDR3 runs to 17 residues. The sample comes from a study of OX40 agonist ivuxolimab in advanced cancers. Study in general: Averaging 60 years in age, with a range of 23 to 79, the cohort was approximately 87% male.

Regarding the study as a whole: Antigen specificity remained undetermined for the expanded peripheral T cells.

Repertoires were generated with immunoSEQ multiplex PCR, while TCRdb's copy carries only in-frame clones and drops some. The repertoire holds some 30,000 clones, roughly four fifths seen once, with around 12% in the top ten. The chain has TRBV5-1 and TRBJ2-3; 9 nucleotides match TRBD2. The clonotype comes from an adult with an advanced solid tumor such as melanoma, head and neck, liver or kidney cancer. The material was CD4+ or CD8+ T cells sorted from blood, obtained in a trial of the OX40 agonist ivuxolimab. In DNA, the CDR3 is TGCGCCAGCAGCTCTGGGACTAGCAATAGTCCCACAGATACGCAGTATTTT. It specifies CASSSGTSNSPTDTQYF.